The clone carrying this TCR beta chain was found a few times. Its antigen is as yet unknown. The record originates from a study of identical twins. cDNA carried unique molecular identifiers, and a universal primer site was added by template switching. TCRdb processed the 5' RACE reads anew with MiXCR; each CDR3 protein has one entry. This sample has hundreds of thousands of distinct CDR3 sequences, with about 20% found just once. The study's findings and limits: The abundant beta clonotypes from cord blood had fewer insertions, and memory repertoires had none of this.

The same data also contributed to another study, on T cells expressing NK-cell markers. That study adds: Restriction of sorting to alpha-beta TCR T cells was accomplished in several experiments using an anti-gamma-delta TCR antibody.

The sample comprised PBMCs. This sequence was found in a young woman in good health.

CDR3 in amino acids: CASSLRGLTEAFF. The DNA of the CDR3 is TGTGCCAGCAGCTTGAGAGGTCTCACTGAAGCTTTCTTT. The rearrangement joins TRBV7-9 to TRBJ1-1, with D unresolved. The V end lost 3 bases, the J end lost 4 bases, and 9 bases lay between the germline ends. This CDR3 region has 13 residues. Germline-derived CDR1 and CDR2 are SEHNR and FQNEAQ (reference sequence).